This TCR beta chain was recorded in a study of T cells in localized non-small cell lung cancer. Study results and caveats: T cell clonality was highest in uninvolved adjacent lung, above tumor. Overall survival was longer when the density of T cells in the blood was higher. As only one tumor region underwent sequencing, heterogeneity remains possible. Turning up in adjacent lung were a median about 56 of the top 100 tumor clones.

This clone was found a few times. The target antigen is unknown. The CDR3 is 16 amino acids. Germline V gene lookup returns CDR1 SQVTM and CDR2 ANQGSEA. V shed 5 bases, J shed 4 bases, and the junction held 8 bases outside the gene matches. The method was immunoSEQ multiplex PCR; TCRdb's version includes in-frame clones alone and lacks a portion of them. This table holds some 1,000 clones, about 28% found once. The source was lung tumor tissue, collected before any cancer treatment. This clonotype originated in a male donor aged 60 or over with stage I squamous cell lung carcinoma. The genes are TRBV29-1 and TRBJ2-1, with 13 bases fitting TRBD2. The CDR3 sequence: CSVKLGTSGKYNEQFF. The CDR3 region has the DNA TGCAGCGTTAAATTAGGGACTAGCGGGAAGTACAATGAGCAGTTCTTC.